Listed below are T cell receptor beta chains from one sample, sequenced in a study of cytomegalovirus exposure and HLA in healthy donors. Profiling relied on immunoSEQ multiplex PCR, and the TCRdb table lists in-frame clones only, not all of them. The data show about 160,000 clones, around 85% seen once. Sequencing was carried out using PBMCs. Receptor source: a man aged 30 to 45 in good health and CMV-seropositive. Both conserved end residues are part of each CDR3. The D gene is left open where the match is weak. Size is omitted from some rows. Given values are once, few, many or a class for expanded clones.

TRBD1	TRBJ2-7	-	TRBV27	TGTGCCAGCAGTTTTTACAGGGGCTACGAGCAGTACTTC	CASSFYRGYEQYF
TRBD2	TRBJ2-5	-	TRBV5-1	TGCGCCAGCAGCCCGGGACTAGCGGGGTTTGGGAGGGAAGAGACCCAGTACTTC	CASSPGLAGFGREETQYF
-	TRBJ2-7	-	TRBV9	TGTGCCAGCAGCGGCCCCGCAACAGGGGGGGTATGGGAGCAGTACTTC	CASSGPATGGVWEQYF
TRBD1	TRBJ1-1	-	TRBV28	TGTGCCAGCAGTGCCTTGGACAGGGAGGGTGAAGCTTTCTTT	CASSALDREGEAFF
-	TRBJ2-7	-	TRBV7-2	TGTGCCTCACAGTATGATCCCGCCGGGGGCTACGAGCAGTACTTC	CASQYDPAGGYEQYF
TRBD1	TRBJ2-7	-	TRBV5-6	TGTGCCAGCAGCTTGGGGCAGGGGGCGGCCTACGAGCAGTACTTC	CASSLGQGAAYEQYF
TRBD2	TRBJ2-7	-	TRBV9	TGTGCCAGCAGCCCCCCAGCGGGGGGAAGCGAGCAGTACTTC	CASSPPAGGSEQYF
-	TRBJ1-5	-	TRBV19	TGTGCCAGTAGTATAAATTGGGAAGCGGGGAATCAGCCCCAGCATTTT	CASSINWEAGNQPQHF
-	TRBJ1-2	-	TRBV6-5	TGTGCCAGCAGTTACTTTCGGGGGGCAGATGGCTACACCTTC	CASSYFRGADGYTF
-	TRBJ2-6	once	TRBV19	TGTGCCAGTAGTCCTTCTGAGTCTGGGGCCAACGTCCTGACTTTC	CASSPSESGANVLTF
TRBD1	TRBJ2-7	-	TRBV4-1	TGCGCCAGCAGCGAAGGGTCCGGGACAGTAGGCGAGCAGTACTTC	CASSEGSGTVGEQYF
TRBD2	TRBJ2-3	few	TRBV11-2	TGTGCCAGCAGCTTACTAGCGGGCACAGATACGCAGTATTTT	CASSLLAGTDTQYF